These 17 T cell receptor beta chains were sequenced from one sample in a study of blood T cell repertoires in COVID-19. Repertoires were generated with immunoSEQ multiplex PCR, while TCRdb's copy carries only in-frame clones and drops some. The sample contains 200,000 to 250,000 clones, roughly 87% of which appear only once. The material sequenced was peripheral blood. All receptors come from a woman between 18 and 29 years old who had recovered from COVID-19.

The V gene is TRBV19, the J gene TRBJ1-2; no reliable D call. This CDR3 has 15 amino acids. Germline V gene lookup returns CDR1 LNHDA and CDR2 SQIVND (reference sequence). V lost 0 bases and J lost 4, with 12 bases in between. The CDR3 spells CASSIDPQSSYGYTF. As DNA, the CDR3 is TGTGCCAGTAGTATAGATCCACAGTCGAGCTATGGCTACACCTTC.

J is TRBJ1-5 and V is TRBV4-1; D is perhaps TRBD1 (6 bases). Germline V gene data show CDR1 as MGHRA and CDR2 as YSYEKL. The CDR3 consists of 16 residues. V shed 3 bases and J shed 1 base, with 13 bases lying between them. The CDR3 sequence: CASSQSDRTSNQPQHF. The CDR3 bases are TGCGCCAGCAGCCAGAGCGACAGGACAAGCAATCAGCCCCAGCATTTT.

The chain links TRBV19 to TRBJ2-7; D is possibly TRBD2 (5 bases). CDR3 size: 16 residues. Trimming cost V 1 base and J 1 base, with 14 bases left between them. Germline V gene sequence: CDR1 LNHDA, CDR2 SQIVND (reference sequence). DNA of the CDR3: TGTGCCAGTAGTATAGGGCTAGCTGCAGAATCCTACGAGCAGTACTTC. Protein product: CASSIGLAAESYEQYF.

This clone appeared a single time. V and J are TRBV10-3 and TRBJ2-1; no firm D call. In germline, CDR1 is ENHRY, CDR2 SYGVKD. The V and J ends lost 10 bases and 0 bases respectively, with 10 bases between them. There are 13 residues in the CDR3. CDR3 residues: CASTGSSYNEQFF. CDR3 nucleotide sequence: TGTGCCAGTACCGGGTCCTCCTACAATGAGCAGTTCTTC.

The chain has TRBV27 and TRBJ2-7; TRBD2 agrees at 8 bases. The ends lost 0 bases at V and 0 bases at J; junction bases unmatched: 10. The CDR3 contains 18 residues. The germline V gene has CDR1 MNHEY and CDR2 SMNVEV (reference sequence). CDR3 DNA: TGTGCCAGCAGTTTATCTCATCGGGTAGCGGGGCACTCCTACGAGCAGTACTTC. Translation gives CASSLSHRVAGHSYEQYF.

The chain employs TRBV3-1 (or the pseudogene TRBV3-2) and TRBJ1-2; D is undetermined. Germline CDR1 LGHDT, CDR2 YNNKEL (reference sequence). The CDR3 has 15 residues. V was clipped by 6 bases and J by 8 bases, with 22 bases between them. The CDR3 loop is CASRHGRGSFFGYTF. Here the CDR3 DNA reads TGTGCCAGCAGACATGGGCGGGGAAGTTTCTTCGGCTACACCTTC.

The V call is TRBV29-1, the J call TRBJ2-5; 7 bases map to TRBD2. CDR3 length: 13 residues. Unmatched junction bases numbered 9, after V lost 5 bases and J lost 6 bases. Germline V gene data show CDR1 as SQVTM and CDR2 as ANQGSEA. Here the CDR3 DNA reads TGCAGCGTTTGGGGGGGGGACGTGAAGACCCAGTACTTC. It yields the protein CSVWGGDVKTQYF.

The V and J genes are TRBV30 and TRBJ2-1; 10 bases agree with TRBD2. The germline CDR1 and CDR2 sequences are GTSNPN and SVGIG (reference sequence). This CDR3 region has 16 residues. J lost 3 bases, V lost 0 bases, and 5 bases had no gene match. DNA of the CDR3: TGTGCCTGGAGTGTGGACGCTAGCGGGAGCTACAATGAGCAGTTCTTC. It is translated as CAWSVDASGSYNEQFF.

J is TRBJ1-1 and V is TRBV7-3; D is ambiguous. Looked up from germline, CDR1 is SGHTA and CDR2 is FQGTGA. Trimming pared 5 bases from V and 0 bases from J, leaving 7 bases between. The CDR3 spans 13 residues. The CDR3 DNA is TGTGCCAGCAGCATCGGGATGAACACTGAAGCTTTCTTT. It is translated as CASSIGMNTEAFF.

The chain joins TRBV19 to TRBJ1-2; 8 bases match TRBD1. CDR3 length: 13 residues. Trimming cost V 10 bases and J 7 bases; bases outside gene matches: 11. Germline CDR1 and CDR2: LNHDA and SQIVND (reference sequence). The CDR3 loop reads CATRTGSGGGYTF. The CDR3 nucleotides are TGTGCCACCCGGACAGGGAGTGGAGGTGGCTACACCTTC.

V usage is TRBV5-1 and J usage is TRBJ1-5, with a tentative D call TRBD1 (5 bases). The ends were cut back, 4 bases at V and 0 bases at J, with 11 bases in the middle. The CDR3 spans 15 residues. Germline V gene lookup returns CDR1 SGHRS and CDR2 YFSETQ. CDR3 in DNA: TGCGCCAGCAGCCCAGGACAATATAGCAATCAGCCCCAGCATTTT. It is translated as CASSPGQYSNQPQHF.

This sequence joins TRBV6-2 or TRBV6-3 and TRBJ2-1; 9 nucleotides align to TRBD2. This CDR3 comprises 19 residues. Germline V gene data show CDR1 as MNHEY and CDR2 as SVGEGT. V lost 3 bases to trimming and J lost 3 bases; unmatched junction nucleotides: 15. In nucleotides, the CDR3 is TGTGCCAGCAGTTATGGTCTACGACGGCGGGAGGGCCTCTACAATGAGCAGTTCTTC. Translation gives CASSYGLRRREGLYNEQFF.

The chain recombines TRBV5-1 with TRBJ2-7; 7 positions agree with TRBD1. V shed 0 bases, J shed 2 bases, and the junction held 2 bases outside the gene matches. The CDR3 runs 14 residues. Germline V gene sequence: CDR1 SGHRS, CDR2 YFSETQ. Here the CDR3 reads CASSLVGGPYEQYF. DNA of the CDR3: TGCGCCAGCAGCTTGGTAGGGGGCCCCTACGAGCAGTACTTC.

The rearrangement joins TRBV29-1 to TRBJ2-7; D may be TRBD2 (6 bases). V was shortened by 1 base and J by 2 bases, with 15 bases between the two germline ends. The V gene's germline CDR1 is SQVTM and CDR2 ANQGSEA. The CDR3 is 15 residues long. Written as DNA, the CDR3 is TGCAGCGTTGAAGGAGGGACTCTCAACCCCTACGAGCAGTACTTC. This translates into CSVEGGTLNPYEQYF.

CDR3 amino acids: CASSSIDRANTEAFF. The CDR3, as DNA: TGTGCCAGTAGTTCAATAGACAGGGCGAACACTGAAGCTTTCTTT. J is TRBJ1-1 and V is TRBV19; 7 nucleotides agree with TRBD1. Trimming cost V 5 bases and J 1 base; bases outside gene matches: 7. The CDR3 runs 15 residues. The germline V gene encodes CDR1 LNHDA and CDR2 SQIVND (reference sequence).

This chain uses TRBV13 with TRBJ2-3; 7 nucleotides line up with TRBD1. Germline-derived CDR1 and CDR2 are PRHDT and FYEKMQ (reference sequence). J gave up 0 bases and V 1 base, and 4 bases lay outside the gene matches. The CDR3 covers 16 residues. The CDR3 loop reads CASSLEGGFSTDTQYF. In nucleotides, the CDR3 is TGTGCCAGCAGCTTAGAAGGGGGCTTTAGCACAGATACGCAGTATTTT. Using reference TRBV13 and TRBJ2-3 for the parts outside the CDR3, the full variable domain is AAGVIQSPRHLIKEKRETATLKCYPIPRHDTVYWYQQGPGQDPQFLISFYEKMQSDKGSIPDRFSAQQFSDYHSELNMSSLELGDSALYFCASSLEGGFSTDTQYFGPGTRLTVL.

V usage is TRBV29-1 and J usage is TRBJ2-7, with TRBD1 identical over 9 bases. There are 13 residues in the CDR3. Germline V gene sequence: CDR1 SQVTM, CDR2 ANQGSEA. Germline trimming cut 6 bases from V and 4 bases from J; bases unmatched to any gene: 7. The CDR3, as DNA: TGCAGCGTGCCGGGACAGGGTCAGTACGAGCAGTACTTC. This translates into CSVPGQGQYEQYF.